This TCR beta chain was retrieved from a study of blood T cell repertoires in COVID-19. For the study at large: Sites across the United States, Italy and Spain contributed samples from acute and convalescent COVID-19. PBMCs, B-cell-depleted T cells, or T cells were the source of the cDNA or gDNA that made up the material.

Germline loops: CDR1 SGHTA, CDR2 FQGNSA. The V end was cut by 1 base, the J end by 5 bases, with 16 bases between. CDR3 length: 16 amino acids. Authors' analysis steps: Counts of nucleated cells, estimated from reference gene primer amplification, were obtained. Clones were sequenced by immunoSEQ multiplex PCR, and TCRdb holds only the in-frame ones, with some missing. V and J calls plus clone size are reproduced from that table; the DNA served to infer D and trimming. The sample has over 150,000 clones, 83% seen once; the top ten hold about 2.1%. The chain employs TRBV7-2 and TRBJ2-3, with D perhaps TRBD1 (6 bases). The TCR sequence derives from a woman at least 80 years old with acute or convalescent COVID-19. Specimen: peripheral blood. The CDR3 DNA sequence: TGTGCCAGCAGCTTAGATCACAGGGCCTACATAGATACGCAGTATTTT. Protein: CASSLDHRAYIDTQYF.